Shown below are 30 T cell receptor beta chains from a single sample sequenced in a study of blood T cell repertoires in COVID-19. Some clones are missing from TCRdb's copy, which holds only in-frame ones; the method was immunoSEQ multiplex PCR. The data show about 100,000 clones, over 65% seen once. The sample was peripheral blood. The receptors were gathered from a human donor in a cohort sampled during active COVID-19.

The CDR3 reads CASSILPQGRGTDTQYF. In DNA form, the CDR3 reads TGTGCCAGTAGTATACTACCGCAGGGTCGCGGCACAGATACGCAGTATTTT. V gene TRBV19 combines with J gene TRBJ2-3; weak D call: TRBD1 (5 bases). The V gene lost 2 bases and the J gene lost 1 base, with 16 bases spanning the gap. Per the germline V gene, CDR1 is LNHDA and CDR2 is SQIVND (reference sequence). The CDR3 totals 17 residues.

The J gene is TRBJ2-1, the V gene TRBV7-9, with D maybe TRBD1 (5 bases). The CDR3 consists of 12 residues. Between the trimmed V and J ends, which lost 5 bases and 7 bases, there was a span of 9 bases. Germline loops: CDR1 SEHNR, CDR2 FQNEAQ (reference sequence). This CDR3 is CASSLGQNEQFF. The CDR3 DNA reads TGTGCCAGCAGCCTAGGACAAAATGAGCAGTTCTTC.

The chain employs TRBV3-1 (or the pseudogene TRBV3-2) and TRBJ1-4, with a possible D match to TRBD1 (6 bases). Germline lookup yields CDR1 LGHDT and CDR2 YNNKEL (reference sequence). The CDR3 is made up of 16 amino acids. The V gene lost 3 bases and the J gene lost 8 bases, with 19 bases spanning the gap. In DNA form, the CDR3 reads TGTGCCAGCAGCCAGGGGACGGGGGGCCTAAGCGAAAAACTGTTTTTT. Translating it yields CASSQGTGGLSEKLFF.

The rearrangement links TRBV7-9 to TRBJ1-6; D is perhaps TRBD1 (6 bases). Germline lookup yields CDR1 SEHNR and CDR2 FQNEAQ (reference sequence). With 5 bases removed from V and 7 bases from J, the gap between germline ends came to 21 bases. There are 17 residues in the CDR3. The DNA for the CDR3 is TGTGCCAGCAGCAATGCCCAGGGTACAGGGCTAAATTCACCCCTCCACTTT. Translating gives CASSNAQGTGLNSPLHF. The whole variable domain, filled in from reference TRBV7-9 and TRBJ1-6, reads DTGVSQNPRHKITKRGQNVTFRCDPISEHNRLYWYRQTLGQGPEFLTYFQNEAQLEKSRLLSDRFSAERPKGSFSTLEIQRTEQGDSAMYLCASSNAQGTGLNSPLHFGNGTRLTVT.

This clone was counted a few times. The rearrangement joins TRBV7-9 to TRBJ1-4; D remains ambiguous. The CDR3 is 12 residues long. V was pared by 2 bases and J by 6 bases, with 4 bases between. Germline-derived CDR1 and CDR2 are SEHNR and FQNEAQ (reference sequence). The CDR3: CASSLHYEKLFF. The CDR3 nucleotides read TGTGCCAGCAGCTTACATTATGAAAAACTGTTTTTT.

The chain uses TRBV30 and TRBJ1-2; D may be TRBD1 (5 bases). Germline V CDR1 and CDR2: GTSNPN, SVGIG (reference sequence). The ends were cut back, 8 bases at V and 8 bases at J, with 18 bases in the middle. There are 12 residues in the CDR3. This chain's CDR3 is CAGKEGFGGYTF. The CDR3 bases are TGTGCCGGAAAGGAGGGGTTCGGCGGCTACACCTTC. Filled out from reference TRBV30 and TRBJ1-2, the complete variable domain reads SQTIHQWPATLVQPVGSPLSLECTVEGTSNPNLYWYRQAAGRGLQLLFYSVGIGQISSEVPQNLSASRPQDRQFILSSKKLLLSDSGFYLCAGKEGFGGYTFGSGTRLTVV.

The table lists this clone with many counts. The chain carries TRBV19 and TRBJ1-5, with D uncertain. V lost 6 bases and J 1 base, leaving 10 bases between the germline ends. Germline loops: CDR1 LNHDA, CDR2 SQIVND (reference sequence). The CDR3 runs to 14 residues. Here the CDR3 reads CASRDSGSNQPQHF. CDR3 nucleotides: TGTGCCAGTAGGGACTCGGGGAGCAATCAGCCCCAGCATTTT. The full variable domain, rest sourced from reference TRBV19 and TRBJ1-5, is DGGITQSPKYLFRKEGQNVTLSCEQNLNHDAMYWYRQDPGQGLRLIYYSQIVNDFQKGDIAEGYSVSREKKESFPLTVTSAQKNPTAFYLCASRDSGSNQPQHFGDGTRLSIL.

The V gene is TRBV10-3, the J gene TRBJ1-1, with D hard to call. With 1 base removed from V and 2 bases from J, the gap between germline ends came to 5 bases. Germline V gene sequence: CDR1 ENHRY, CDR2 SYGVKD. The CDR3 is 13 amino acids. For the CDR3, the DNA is TGTGCCATCAGTGAGTGGGCTAACACTGAAGCTTTCTTT. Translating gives CAISEWANTEAFF.

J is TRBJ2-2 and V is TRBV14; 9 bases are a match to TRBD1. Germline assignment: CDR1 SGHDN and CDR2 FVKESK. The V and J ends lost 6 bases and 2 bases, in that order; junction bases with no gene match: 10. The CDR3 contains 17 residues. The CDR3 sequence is CASSPNPGQGNTGELFF. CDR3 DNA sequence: TGTGCCAGCAGTCCAAATCCGGGACAGGGAAACACCGGGGAGCTGTTTTTT.

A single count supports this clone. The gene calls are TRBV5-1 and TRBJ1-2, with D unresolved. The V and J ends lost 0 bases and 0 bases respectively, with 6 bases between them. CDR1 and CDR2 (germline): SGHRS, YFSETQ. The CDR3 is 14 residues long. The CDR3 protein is CASSLDGANYGYTF. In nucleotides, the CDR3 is TGCGCCAGCAGCTTGGACGGAGCTAACTATGGCTACACCTTC.

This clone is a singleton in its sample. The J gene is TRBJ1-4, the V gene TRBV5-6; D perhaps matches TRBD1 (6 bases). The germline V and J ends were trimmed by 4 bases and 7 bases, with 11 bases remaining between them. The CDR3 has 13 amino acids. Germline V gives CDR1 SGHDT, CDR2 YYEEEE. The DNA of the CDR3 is TGTGCCAGCAGCACACTCAGGGGTGAAAAACTGTTTTTT. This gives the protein CASSTLRGEKLFF.

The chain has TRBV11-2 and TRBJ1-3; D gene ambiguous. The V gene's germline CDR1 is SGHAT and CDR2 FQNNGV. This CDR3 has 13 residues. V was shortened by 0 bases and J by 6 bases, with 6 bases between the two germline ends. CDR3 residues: CASSLELANTIYF. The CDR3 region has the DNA TGTGCCAGCAGCTTAGAGTTGGCAAACACCATATATTTT.

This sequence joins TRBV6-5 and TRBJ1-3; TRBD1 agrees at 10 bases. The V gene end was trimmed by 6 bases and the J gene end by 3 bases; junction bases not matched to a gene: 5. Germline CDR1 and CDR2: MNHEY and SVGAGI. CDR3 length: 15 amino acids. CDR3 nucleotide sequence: TGTGCCAGCAGAACCCGGGACAGGGGTGGAAACACCATATATTTT. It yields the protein CASRTRDRGGNTIYF.

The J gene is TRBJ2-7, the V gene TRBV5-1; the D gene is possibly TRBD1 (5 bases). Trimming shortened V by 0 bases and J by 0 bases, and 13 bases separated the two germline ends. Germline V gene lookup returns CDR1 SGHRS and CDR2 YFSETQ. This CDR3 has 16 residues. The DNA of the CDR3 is TGCGCCAGCAGCTTGGGCACAGGCCAGAACTCCTACGAGCAGTACTTC. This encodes CASSLGTGQNSYEQYF. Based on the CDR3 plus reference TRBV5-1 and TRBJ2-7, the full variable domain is KAGVTQTPRYLIKTRGQQVTLSCSPISGHRSVSWYQQTPGQGLQFLFEYFSETQRNKGNFPGRFSGRQFSNSRSEMNVSTLELGDSALYLCASSLGTGQNSYEQYFGPGTRLTVT.

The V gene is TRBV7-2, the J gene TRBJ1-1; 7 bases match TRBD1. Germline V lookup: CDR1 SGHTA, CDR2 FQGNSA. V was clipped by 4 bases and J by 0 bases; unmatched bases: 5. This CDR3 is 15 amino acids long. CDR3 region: CASSSSGTVNTEAFF. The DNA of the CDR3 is TGTGCCAGCAGCTCGTCCGGGACAGTGAACACTGAAGCTTTCTTT.

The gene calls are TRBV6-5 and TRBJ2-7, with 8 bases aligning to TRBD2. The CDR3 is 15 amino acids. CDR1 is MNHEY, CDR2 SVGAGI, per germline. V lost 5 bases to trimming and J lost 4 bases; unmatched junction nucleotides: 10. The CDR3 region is CASSRPLAGLYEQYF. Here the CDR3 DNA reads TGTGCCAGCAGTCGCCCGCTAGCGGGCTTATACGAGCAGTACTTC.

This CDR3 is CASSVGTSGGPWETQYF. In DNA form, the CDR3 reads TGTGCCAGCAGCGTAGGGACTAGCGGGGGGCCTTGGGAGACCCAGTACTTC. The chain carries TRBV9 and TRBJ2-5, with 14 bases fitting TRBD2. The CDR3 has 17 residues. V lost 0 bases, J lost 5 bases, and 6 bases stayed unmatched. CDR1 and CDR2 (germline): SGDLS, YYNGEE.

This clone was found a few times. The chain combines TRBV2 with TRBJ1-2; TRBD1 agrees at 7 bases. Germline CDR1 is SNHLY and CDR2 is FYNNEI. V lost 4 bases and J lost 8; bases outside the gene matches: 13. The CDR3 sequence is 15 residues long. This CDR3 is CASSGGDSPRRGYTF. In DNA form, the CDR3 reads TGTGCCAGCAGTGGGGGGGACAGCCCTCGGCGCGGCTACACCTTC.

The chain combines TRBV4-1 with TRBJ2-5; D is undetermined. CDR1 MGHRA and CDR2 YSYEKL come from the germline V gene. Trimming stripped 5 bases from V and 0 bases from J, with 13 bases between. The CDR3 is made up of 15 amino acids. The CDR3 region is CASSNPLGYQETQYF. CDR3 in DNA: TGCGCCAGCAGCAACCCCCTGGGCTACCAAGAGACCCAGTACTTC.

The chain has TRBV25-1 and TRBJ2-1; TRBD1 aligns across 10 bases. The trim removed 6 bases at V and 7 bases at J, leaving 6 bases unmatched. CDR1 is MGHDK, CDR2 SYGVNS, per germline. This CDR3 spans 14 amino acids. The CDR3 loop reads CASSRQGAGNEQFF. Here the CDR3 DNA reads TGTGCCAGCAGCAGACAGGGGGCAGGGAATGAGCAGTTCTTC.

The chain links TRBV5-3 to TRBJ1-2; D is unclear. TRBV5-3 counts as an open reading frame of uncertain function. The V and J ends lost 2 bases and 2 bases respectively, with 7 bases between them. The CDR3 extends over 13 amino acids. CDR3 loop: CARSLSRNYGYTF. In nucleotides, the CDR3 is TGTGCCAGAAGCTTATCCAGGAACTATGGCTACACCTTC.

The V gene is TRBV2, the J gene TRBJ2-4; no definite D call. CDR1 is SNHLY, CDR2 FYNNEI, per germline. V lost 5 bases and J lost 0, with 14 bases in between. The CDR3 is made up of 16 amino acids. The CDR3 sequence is CASSIERSRAKNIQYF. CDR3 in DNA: TGTGCCAGCAGTATCGAACGTTCTAGAGCCAAAAACATTCAGTACTTC.

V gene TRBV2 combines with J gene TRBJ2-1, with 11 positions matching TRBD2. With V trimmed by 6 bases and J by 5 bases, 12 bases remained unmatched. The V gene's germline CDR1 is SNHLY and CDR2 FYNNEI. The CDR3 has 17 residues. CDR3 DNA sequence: TGTGCCAGCAGCTACCGACTAGCGGGAATGGCTGACAATGAGCAGTTCTTC. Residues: CASSYRLAGMADNEQFF.

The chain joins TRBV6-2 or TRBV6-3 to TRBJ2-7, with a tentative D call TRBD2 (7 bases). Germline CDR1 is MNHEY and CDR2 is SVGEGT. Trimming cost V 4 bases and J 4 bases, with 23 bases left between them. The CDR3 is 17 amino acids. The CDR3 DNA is TGTGCCAGCAGTTCCCCTACCGGGGGCGGGAGTCTGTACGAGCAGTACTTC. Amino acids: CASSSPTGGGSLYEQYF.

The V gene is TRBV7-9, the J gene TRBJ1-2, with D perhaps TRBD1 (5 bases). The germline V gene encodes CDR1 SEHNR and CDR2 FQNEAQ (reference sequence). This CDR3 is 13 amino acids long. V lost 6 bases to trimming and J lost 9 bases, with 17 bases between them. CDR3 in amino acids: CASRTDFRLSYTF. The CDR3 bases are TGTGCCAGCAGGACAGATTTTCGATTGAGCTACACCTTC.

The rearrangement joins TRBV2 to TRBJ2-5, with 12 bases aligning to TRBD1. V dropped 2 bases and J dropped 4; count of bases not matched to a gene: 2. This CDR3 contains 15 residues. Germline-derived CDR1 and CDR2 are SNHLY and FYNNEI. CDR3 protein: CASSEWDRGRETQYF. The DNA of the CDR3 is TGTGCCAGCAGTGAATGGGACAGGGGGCGAGAGACCCAGTACTTC.

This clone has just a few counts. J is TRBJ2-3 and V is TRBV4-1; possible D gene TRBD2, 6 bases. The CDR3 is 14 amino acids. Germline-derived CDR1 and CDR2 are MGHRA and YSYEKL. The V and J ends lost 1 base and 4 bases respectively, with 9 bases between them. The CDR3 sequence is CASSQVGLADTQYF. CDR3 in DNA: TGCGCCAGCAGCCAAGTGGGACTTGCAGATACGCAGTATTTT.

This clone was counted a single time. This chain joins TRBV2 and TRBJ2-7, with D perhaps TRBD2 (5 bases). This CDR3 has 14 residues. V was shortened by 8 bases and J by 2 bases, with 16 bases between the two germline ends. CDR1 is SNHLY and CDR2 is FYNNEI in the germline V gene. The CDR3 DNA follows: TGTGCCAGCGGGTGGGCTAGCTCTCCCTACGAGCAGTACTTC. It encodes CASGWASSPYEQYF.

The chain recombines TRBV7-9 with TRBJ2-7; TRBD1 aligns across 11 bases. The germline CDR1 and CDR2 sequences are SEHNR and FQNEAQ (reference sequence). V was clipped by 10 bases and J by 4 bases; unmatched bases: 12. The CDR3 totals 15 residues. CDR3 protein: CATSAGTGGIYEQYF. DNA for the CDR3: TGTGCCACCTCGGCAGGGACAGGGGGTATATACGAGCAGTACTTC.

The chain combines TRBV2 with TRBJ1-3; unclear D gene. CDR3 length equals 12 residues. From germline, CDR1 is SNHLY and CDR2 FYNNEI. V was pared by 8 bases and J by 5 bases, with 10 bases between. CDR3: CASWTARNTIYF. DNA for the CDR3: TGTGCCAGCTGGACTGCTCGAAACACCATATATTTT.